Listed here is a single T cell receptor (beta chain). What it recognizes is unknown. This sample stems from a study of pediatric ulcerative colitis. Study-wide points: Rectal repertoires separated controls, mild-moderate and acute severe colitis. Ulcerative colitis patients shared more blood-rectal clones than controls. A couple of rectal clonotypes were found only in ulcerative colitis patients, all of them.

Sequencing was at survey level. TCRdb's copy holds only in-frame clones and misses some; the assay was immunoSEQ multiplex PCR. This table has fewer than 40,000 clones, roughly 85% appearing once. Germline V lookup: CDR1 ENHRY, CDR2 SYGVKD. The CDR3 contains 14 residues. The V gene lost 11 bases and the J gene lost 5 bases, with 19 bases spanning the gap. The sample consisted of blood. The sequence was collected from a girl between 10 and 17 years old with moderate ulcerative colitis. The V gene is TRBV10-3, the J gene TRBJ2-1; perhaps TRBD2 as D (6 bases). CDR3 residues: CAFAPGTQNNEQFF. As DNA, the CDR3 is TGTGCCTTCGCGCCCGGGACTCAAAACAATGAGCAGTTCTTC.